This paragraph reports one T cell receptor beta chain. The antigen is unknown. V was pared by 7 bases and J by 9 bases, with 3 bases of the junction left unmatched. The germline gives CDR1 MNHEY, CDR2 SVGEGT. This CDR3 spans 14 amino acids. The sample belongs to a study of T cells in Graves' hyperthyroidism and ophthalmopathy. Overall study: Before any treatment, at initial diagnosis, peripheral blood was collected. Study-wide results and limits: Most clonotypes that expanded in the thyroid above 0.001 also showed up in blood.

TCR beta CDR3 sequences were amplified from RNA transcripts. HTBI primers were the set used in a first-round RT-PCR of the TCR CDR3. TCRdb re-called the multiplex PCR reads through MiXCR, storing one row per CDR3 protein. The data show more than 300,000 distinct CDR3 sequences, approximately 18% seen once. Patients having uncontrolled infection, another autoimmune disease, pregnancy or lactation were not included. PBMCs came from 9 to 10 ml fresh peripheral blood. The source material was blood. The gene calls are TRBV6-2 or TRBV6-3 and TRBJ2-1; 16 bases fit TRBD2. The receptor comes from a woman aged 25 to 39 with Graves' hyperthyroidism that later progressed to Graves' ophthalmopathy. The CDR3 DNA follows: TGTGCCAGCACCGGGACTAGCGGGAGGGCTGAGCAGTTCTTC. It encodes CASTGTSGRAEQFF.